This T cell receptor beta chain was recorded in a study of blood T cell repertoires in COVID-19. Across the study: Sample material is recorded as cDNA or gDNA derived from T cells, B-cell-depleted T cells, or PBMCs.

The CDR3 runs to 14 residues. Germline CDR1 and CDR2: LNHDA and SQIVND (reference sequence). V dropped 6 bases and J dropped 4 bases, with 15 bases sitting between them. Only in-frame clones appear in the TCRdb table, and some are missing; sequencing was by immunoSEQ multiplex PCR. The repertoire holds about 270,000 clones, with roughly nine tenths as singletons. V usage is TRBV19 and J usage is TRBJ2-5; D is possibly TRBD1 (7 bases). The source is a young woman who had recovered from COVID-19. The sequenced material came from PBMCs or T cells enriched from blood (not recorded which). The CDR3 DNA reads TGTGCCAGTAGAACTACAGGGGAGGTAGAGACCCAGTACTTC. Encoded protein: CASRTTGEVETQYF.